These T cell receptor beta chains were read from a single sample in a study of cytomegalovirus exposure and HLA in healthy donors. Repertoires were generated with immunoSEQ multiplex PCR, while TCRdb's copy carries only in-frame clones and drops some. The sample includes roughly 150,000 clones, nearly 85% seen only once; the top ten take 3.4%. Input material: PBMCs. These receptor sequences come from a male donor in good health and CMV-seronegative. CDR3s include the opening cysteine and the closing phenylalanine or tryptophan. The D gene is left open where the match is weak. Size is omitted from some rows. Given values are once, few, many or a class for expanded clones.

TRBJ2-1	TRBD2	NA	TRBV11-1	TGTGCCAGCAGCTACCGGACTAGCTCCTACAATGAGCAGTTCTTC	CASSYRTSSYNEQFF
TRBJ2-1	NA	NA	TRBV29-1	TGCAGCGCCCCGCAGGCTAGCCTCAATGAGCAGTTCTTC	CSAPQASLNEQFF
TRBJ2-6	NA	NA	TRBV9	TGTGCCAGCAGCGCCCTATGGTCTGGGGCCAACGTCCTGACTTTC	CASSALWSGANVLTF
TRBJ2-3	TRBD2	once	TRBV13	TGTGCCAGCAGCCCACGGGGCAGCGGGGGGGATACGCAGTATTTT	CASSPRGSGGDTQYF
TRBJ2-1	NA	few	TRBV19	TGTGCCAGTAGTCCCAGTGTTAGCCATGAGCAGTTCTTC	CASSPSVSHEQFF
TRBJ2-3	NA	NA	TRBV6-6	TGTGCCAGCAGGCAAGCGGTAACTAGCACAGATACGCAGTATTTT	CASRQAVTSTDTQYF
TRBJ2-1	NA	NA	TRBV7-9	TGTGCCAGCAGCTTAGTTGTAATGAATGAGCAGTTCTTC	CASSLVVMNEQFF
TRBJ2-1	TRBD2	NA	TRBV7-2	TGTGCCAGCAGCCTACTAGCGGGAGTGAGTGAGCAGTTCTTC	CASSLLAGVSEQFF
TRBJ2-7	TRBD2	NA	TRBV5-6	TGTGCCAGCAGCTTGGAACTAGCGGGGATGCATGGCGAGCAGTACTTC	CASSLELAGMHGEQYF
TRBJ1-2	TRBD1	NA	TRBV2	TGTGCCAGCAGACCTAGACAGGGTGGCATAAATGGCTACACCTTC	CASRPRQGGINGYTF
TRBJ1-3	NA	NA	TRBV9	TGTGCCAGCAGCGTAGGGCAAAGCTCTGGAAACACCATATATTTT	CASSVGQSSGNTIYF
TRBJ2-2	TRBD1	NA	TRBV9	TGTGCCAGCAGCGAAGGACAGGGGAGAACCGGGGAGCTGTTTTTT	CASSEGQGRTGELFF
TRBJ2-7	NA	NA	TRBV4-2	TGTGCCAGCACGGGGGGCCCCACCTCCTCCGAGCAGTACTTC	CASTGGPTSSEQYF
TRBJ1-1	NA	NA	TRBV18	TGTGCCAGCCATATGACAGTGAACACTGAAGCTTTCTTT	CASHMTVNTEAFF
TRBJ1-1	NA	once	TRBV5-1	TGCGCCAGCAGCCCCTACCCCATACAGATCGGGGTGGACACTGAAGCTTTCTTT	CASSPYPIQIGVDTEAFF
TRBJ2-1	TRBD2	NA	TRBV28	TGTGCCAGCAGTAACAGCCCTAGCGGGCGGGAGTTCTTC	CASSNSPSGREFF
TRBJ1-1	TRBD1	NA	TRBV5-6	TGTGCCAGCAGCTTGATTGGGGGGACAGGGGGCGCGAACACTGAAGCTTTCTTT	CASSLIGGTGGANTEAFF
TRBJ1-6	TRBD1	NA	TRBV27	TGTGCCAGCAGTTTACGAACAGGGGTTAATTCACCCCTCCACTTT	CASSLRTGVNSPLHF
TRBJ2-1	TRBD2	NA	TRBV11-2	TGTGCCAGCAGCTTAGGCGGGAGGGTCGGGAATGAGCAGTTCTTC	CASSLGGRVGNEQFF
TRBJ1-5	TRBD1	NA	TRBV27	TGTGCCAGCAGTTTATCGACAGGGCGCAATCAGCCCCAGCATTTT	CASSLSTGRNQPQHF
TRBJ1-1	NA	once	TRBV6-5	TGTGCCAGCAGTTCCACAATGGGCAGACAAGAAGCTTTCTTT	CASSSTMGRQEAFF
TRBJ2-5	NA	NA	TRBV27	TGTGCCAGCAGTTTATTGTTTTCCGGAGGGGAGACCCAGTACTTC	CASSLLFSGGETQYF
TRBJ2-7	TRBD2	NA	TRBV7-9	TGTGCCAGCAGCTTGGGACTAGTAGAAGAGCAGTACTTC	CASSLGLVEEQYF
TRBJ2-1	NA	NA	TRBV5-4	TGTGCCAGCAGCTCCCCGGGACTGTACTCCTACAATGAGCAGTTCTTC	CASSSPGLYSYNEQFF
TRBJ2-2	NA	NA	TRBV4-2	TGTGCCAGCAGCCAAGGGCCGTCCATTAACACCGGGGAGCTGTTTTTT	CASSQGPSINTGELFF
TRBJ2-7	TRBD2	NA	TRBV7-2	TGTGCCAGCAGCCCGCCCGGGACTAGATTTTCCGAGCAGTACTTC	CASSPPGTRFSEQYF
TRBJ2-7	TRBD2	once	TRBV13	TGTGCCAGCAGCTTAAATCTAGCGGGGGACGAGCAGTACTTC	CASSLNLAGDEQYF
TRBJ2-7	NA	once	TRBV5-1	TGCGCCAGCAGCTTGGATTCGGGCGGGGTATACGAGCAGTACTTC	CASSLDSGGVYEQYF
TRBJ1-3	NA	NA	TRBV5-1	TGCGCCAGCAGCGACCCGGGGTCCGGAAACACCATATATTTT	CASSDPGSGNTIYF
TRBJ1-2	NA	NA	TRBV6-5	TGTGCCAGCAGTTACTTCCAAGCTGGCTACACCTTC	CASSYFQAGYTF
TRBJ1-1	NA	NA	TRBV6-5	TGTGCCAGCAGTACCCGGTATTCTTTGAACACTGAAGCTTTCTTT	CASSTRYSLNTEAFF
TRBJ2-7	NA	NA	TRBV6-5	TGTGCCAGCAGTTTATATCACGAGCAGTACTTC	CASSLYHEQYF
TRBJ2-7	TRBD2	NA	TRBV7-9	TGTGCCAGCATCTTTAGCGGGAGACCTTACGAGCAGTACTTC	CASIFSGRPYEQYF
TRBJ2-1	TRBD2	NA	TRBV7-9	TGTGCCAGCAGCCCGGGGGGGGGTGAGCAGTTCTTC	CASSPGGGEQFF
TRBJ2-1	TRBD1	NA	TRBV5-1	TGCGCCAGCAGGACCCGGGACAGGTACAATGAGCAGTTCTTC	CASRTRDRYNEQFF
TRBJ2-7	TRBD1	NA	TRBV30	TGTGCCTGGAGTCGACAGGGGATGGGGGAGCAGTACTTC	CAWSRQGMGEQYF
TRBJ2-1	TRBD2	NA	TRBV4-1	TGCGCCAGCAGCCCGTCGGCTAGCGGGATCTACAATGAGCAGTTCTTC	CASSPSASGIYNEQFF
TRBJ2-7	NA	NA	TRBV29-1	TGCAGCGTTGTTGGTCACTGCGAGCAGTACTTC	CSVVGHCEQYF
TRBJ2-7	NA	NA	TRBV6-5	TGTGCCAGCAGCCCCGACAGGCAGTCCTACGAGCAGTACTTC	CASSPDRQSYEQYF
TRBJ2-1	NA	NA	TRBV5-4	TGTGCCAGCACCCGAATTAGACAGTCCCACTACAATGAGCAGTTCTTC	CASTRIRQSHYNEQFF
TRBJ2-7	TRBD2	NA	TRBV30	TGTGCCTGGAGACGTAGCGGGAGTGGGACCTACGAGCAGTACTTC	CAWRRSGSGTYEQYF
TRBJ1-4	NA	NA	TRBV2	TGTGCCAGCAGTGAGACCGGGGGGCGCCTAGATGAAAAACTGTTTTTT	CASSETGGRLDEKLFF
TRBJ2-7	NA	NA	TRBV28	TGTGCCCCCCTGGGTATGGACAGGGGGCTTGGAGGGCTGCCTAGCGGGGGTTCCTACGAGCAGTACTTC	CAPLGMDRGLGGLPSGGSYEQYF
TRBJ1-1	NA	NA	TRBV6-1	TGTGCCAGCAGTGATGGGAGGGGCTGGGGCACTGAAGCTTTCTTT	CASSDGRGWGTEAFF
TRBJ1-6	NA	NA	TRBV21-1	TGTGCCAGCAACGGACAGGGAACACCCCTCCACTTT	CASNGQGTPLHF